This T cell receptor (beta chain) was sequenced in a study of cytomegalovirus exposure and HLA in healthy donors. Study-wide context: Most donors, about 77% of 398 genotyped, fell in the Caucasian-associated ancestry cluster.

Study observations and caveats: Several top significant clusters appeared, in a later analysis, to be linked to common viral pathogens. What a later analysis reportedly showed was that an Asian-associated ancestry cluster had fewer N-insertions than the approximately 700-donor mean.

Germline V gives CDR1 SNHLY, CDR2 FYNNEI. Trimming stripped 3 bases from V and 7 bases from J, with 12 bases between. CDR3 length equals 13 residues. The study sampled nominally healthy donors, though unrecorded immune exposures were likely. A note on this clone: Its target is unknown.

The PCR used 60 Vbeta and 13 Jbeta primers. Profiled with immunoSEQ multiplex PCR; TCRdb holds only in-frame clones, not every one. The data contain roughly 220,000 clones, approximately 80% of them seen just once; the ten biggest clones take up roughly 3.1%. This chain uses TRBV2 with TRBJ2-5, with a weak D call TRBD2 (6 bases). The clonotype comes from a man aged 30-40 years in good health and CMV-seronegative. Sequenced sample: PBMCs. The CDR3 reads CASSEGQGGTQYF. In DNA form, the CDR3 reads TGTGCCAGCAGTGAGGGGCAGGGAGGGACCCAGTACTTC.